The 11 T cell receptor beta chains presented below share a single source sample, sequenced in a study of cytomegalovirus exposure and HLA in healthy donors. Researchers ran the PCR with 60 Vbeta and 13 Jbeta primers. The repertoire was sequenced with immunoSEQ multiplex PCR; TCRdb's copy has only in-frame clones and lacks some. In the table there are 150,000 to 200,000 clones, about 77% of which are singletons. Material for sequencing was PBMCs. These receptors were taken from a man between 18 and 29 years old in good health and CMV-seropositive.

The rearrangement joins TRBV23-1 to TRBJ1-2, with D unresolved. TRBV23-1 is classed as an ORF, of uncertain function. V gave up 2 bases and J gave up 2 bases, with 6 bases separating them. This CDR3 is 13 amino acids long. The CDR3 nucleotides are TGCGCCAGCAGTCAAGAGGGAAACTATGGCTACACCTTC. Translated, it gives CASSQEGNYGYTF.

CDR3 protein: CASSQGGATPRGTNYGYTF. The CDR3 region has the DNA TGTGCCAGCAGCCAAGGTGGGGCGACCCCAAGGGGTACGAACTATGGCTACACCTTC. The V call is TRBV4-2, the J call TRBJ1-2, with a possible D match to TRBD1 (5 bases). The V gene lost 1 base and the J gene lost 2 bases, with 23 bases spanning the gap. This CDR3 comprises 19 residues. The germline gives CDR1 LGHNA, CDR2 YNFKEQ.

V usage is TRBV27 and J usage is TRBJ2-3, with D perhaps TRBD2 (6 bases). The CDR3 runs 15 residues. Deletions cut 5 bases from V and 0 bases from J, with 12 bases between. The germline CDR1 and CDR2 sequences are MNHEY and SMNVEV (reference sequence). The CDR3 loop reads CASSPRGTSTDTQYF. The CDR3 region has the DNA TGTGCCAGCAGTCCCCGTGGGACTAGCACAGATACGCAGTATTTT.

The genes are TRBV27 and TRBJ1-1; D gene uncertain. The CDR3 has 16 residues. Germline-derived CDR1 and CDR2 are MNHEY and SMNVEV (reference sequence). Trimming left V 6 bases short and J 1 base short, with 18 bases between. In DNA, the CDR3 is TGTGCCAGCAGCCCGTCCAAGGGCGAGGGGAACACTGAAGCTTTCTTT. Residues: CASSPSKGEGNTEAFF.

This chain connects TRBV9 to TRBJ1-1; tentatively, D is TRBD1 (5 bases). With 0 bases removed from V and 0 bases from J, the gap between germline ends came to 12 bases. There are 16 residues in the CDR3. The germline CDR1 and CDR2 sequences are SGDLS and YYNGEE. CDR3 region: CASSVDGQLMNTEAFF. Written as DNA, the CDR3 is TGTGCCAGCAGCGTAGATGGACAACTAATGAACACTGAAGCTTTCTTT.

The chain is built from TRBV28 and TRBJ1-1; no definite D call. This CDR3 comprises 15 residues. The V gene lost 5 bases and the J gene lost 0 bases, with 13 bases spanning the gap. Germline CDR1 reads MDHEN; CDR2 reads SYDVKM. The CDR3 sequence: CASSPPPRMNTEAFF. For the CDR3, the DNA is TGTGCCAGCAGTCCCCCTCCCAGGATGAACACTGAAGCTTTCTTT.

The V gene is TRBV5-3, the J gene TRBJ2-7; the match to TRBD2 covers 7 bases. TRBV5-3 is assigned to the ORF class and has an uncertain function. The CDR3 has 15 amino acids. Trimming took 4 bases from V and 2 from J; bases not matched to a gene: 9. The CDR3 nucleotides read TGTGCCAGAAGCCCAACTAGTGGGGGGGCCTACGAGCAGTACTTC. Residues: CARSPTSGGAYEQYF.

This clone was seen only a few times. CDR3 coding DNA: TGTGCCAGCAGTTTAATTGGGACAGCTACAGATACGCAGTATTTT. This encodes CASSLIGTATDTQYF. The chain uses TRBV27 and TRBJ2-3; 7 bases map to TRBD1. Looked up from germline, CDR1 is MNHEY and CDR2 is SMNVEV (reference sequence). The CDR3 has 15 residues. V lost 2 bases to trimming and J lost 3 bases; unmatched junction nucleotides: 5.

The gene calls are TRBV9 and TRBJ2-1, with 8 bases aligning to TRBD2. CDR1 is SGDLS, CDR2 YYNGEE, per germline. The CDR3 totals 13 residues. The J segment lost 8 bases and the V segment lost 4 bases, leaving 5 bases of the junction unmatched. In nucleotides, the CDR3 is TGTGCCAGCAGCTCCGGGGGGGTCCATGAGCAGTTCTTC. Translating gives CASSSGGVHEQFF.

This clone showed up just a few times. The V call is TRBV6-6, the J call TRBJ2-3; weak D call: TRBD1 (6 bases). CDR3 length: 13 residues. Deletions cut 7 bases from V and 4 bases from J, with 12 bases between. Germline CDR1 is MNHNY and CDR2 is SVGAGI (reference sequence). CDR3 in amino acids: CASTGGHPDTQYF. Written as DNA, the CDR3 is TGTGCCAGCACTGGGGGACACCCAGATACGCAGTATTTT.

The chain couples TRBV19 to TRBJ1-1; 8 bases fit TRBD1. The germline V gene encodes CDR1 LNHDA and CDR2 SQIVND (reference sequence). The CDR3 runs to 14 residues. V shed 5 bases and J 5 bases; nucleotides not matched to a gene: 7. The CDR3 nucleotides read TGTGCCAGTAGTTCCGGACAGGGCGGGACTGAAGCTTTCTTT. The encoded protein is CASSSGQGGTEAFF.